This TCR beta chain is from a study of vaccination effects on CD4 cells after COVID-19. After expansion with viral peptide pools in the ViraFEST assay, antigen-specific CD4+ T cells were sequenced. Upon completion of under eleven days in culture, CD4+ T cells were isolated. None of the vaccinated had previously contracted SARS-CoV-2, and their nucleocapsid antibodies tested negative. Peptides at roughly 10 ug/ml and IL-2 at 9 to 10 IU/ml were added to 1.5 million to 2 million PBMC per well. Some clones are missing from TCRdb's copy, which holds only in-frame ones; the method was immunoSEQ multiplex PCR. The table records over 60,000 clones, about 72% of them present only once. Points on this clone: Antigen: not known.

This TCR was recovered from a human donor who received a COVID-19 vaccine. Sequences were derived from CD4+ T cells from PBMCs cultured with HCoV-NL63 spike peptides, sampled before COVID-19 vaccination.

CDR3 loop: CASSQTGDYGYTF. Here the CDR3 DNA reads TGTGCCAGCAGCCAAACAGGAGACTATGGCTACACCTTC. V and J are TRBV7-9 and TRBJ1-2; possible D gene TRBD1, 5 bases. The CDR3 consists of 13 residues. V lost 5 bases and J 3 bases, leaving 10 bases between the germline ends. CDR1 is SEHNR, CDR2 FQNEAQ, per germline (reference sequence). The full variable domain, completed using reference TRBV7-9 and TRBJ1-2, is DTGVSQNPRHKITKRGQNVTFRCDPISEHNRLYWYRQTLGQGPEFLTYFQNEAQLEKSRLLSDRFSAERPKGSFSTLEIQRTEQGDSAMYLCASSQTGDYGYTFGSGTRLTVV.